This TCR beta chain comes out of a study of CD8 T cells in ankylosing spondylitis. Study-wide points: In reactive arthritis synovial fluid and blood, some motif variants had been reported before. Disease-linked clones were CD8+ and relatively rare in peripheral blood. A TCR beta motif of roughly eight highly homologous variants appeared characteristic of ankylosing spondylitis blood. Reportedly, significant enrichment of disease-linked clones occurred in matched ankylosing spondylitis synovial fluid.

This clonotype was detected a few times. What it binds is not known. As the method for making TCR beta libraries, quantitative 5'-RACE with molecular barcodes was used. TCRdb independently ran MiXCR on the 5' RACE reads; one entry per CDR3 protein. This sample has some 840,000 distinct CDR3 sequences, with 10% to 15% found just once. Per the germline V gene, CDR1 is SQVTM and CDR2 is ANQGSEA. With 7 bases removed from V and 2 bases from J, the gap between germline ends came to 12 bases. The CDR3 runs 12 residues. This chain links TRBV29-1 with TRBJ2-7; D is perhaps TRBD1 (6 bases). The sequenced sample was blood, either unsorted or a sorted T cell fraction (not recorded which). The TCR originated in a male donor with ankylosing spondylitis. The CDR3 DNA sequence: TGCAGCGCACAAACAGGGACCTACGAGCAGTACTTC. Protein sequence: CSAQTGTYEQYF.